This passage covers 6 T cell receptor beta chains from one sample sequenced in a study of T cells after somatic rescue of genetic block. Data came from immunoSEQ multiplex PCR; TCRdb stores just in-frame clones and leaves some out. The data show tens of thousands of clones, 92% seen once. The sequenced sample was peripheral blood mononuclear cells (PBMCs). The receptors shown here come from a middle-aged man.

The CDR3 nucleotides read TGCAGTGCTAGAGGGGCAGAGACCCAGTACTTC. This translates into CSARGAETQYF. The chain is built from TRBV20-1 and TRBJ2-5, with D uncertain. Germline values: CDR1 DFQATT, CDR2 SNEGSKA (reference sequence). The CDR3 has 11 amino acids. With 1 base removed from V and 4 bases from J, the gap between germline ends came to 4 bases.

V and J are TRBV5-1 and TRBJ2-3; D might be TRBD2 (5 bases). The CDR3 runs to 14 residues. V was trimmed by 0 bases and J by 0 bases, leaving 5 bases between them. Germline CDR1 SGHRS, CDR2 YFSETQ. Here the CDR3 DNA reads TGCGCCAGCAGCTTGGGGACTAGCACAGATACGCAGTATTTT. Protein: CASSLGTSTDTQYF.

This clone has a single count. This chain connects TRBV4-1 to TRBJ2-3; 7 positions agree with TRBD2. Germline CDR1 MGHRA, CDR2 YSYEKL. CDR3 size: 17 residues. The trim removed 1 base at V and 5 bases at J, leaving 12 bases unmatched. The CDR3 region is CASSQGPEGGPRDTQYF. CDR3 nucleotide sequence: TGCGCCAGCAGCCAAGGTCCTGAGGGAGGGCCCAGAGATACGCAGTATTTT.

This chain uses TRBV6-5 with TRBJ2-3; D not resolved. The CDR3 sequence is 12 residues long. Per the germline V gene, CDR1 is MNHEY and CDR2 is SVGAGI. V shed 4 bases and J shed 2 bases, with 4 bases lying between them. The CDR3, as DNA: TGTGCCAGCAGTTCCTACACAGATACGCAGTATTTT. It encodes CASSSYTDTQYF.

The chain recombines TRBV5-4 with TRBJ2-3, with 10 positions matching TRBD2. CDR3 size: 16 residues. V lost 0 bases and J lost 4; bases outside the gene matches: 5. Germline V CDR1 and CDR2: SGHNT, YYREEE (reference sequence). CDR3 sequence reads: CASSLGSGGHADTQYF. The CDR3 DNA reads as TGTGCCAGCAGCTTGGGTAGCGGGGGGCACGCAGATACGCAGTATTTT.

This chain joins TRBV5-4 and TRBJ2-2, with 9 bases aligning to TRBD1. V gave up 4 bases and J gave up 2 bases; unmatched junction bases: 3. CDR3 size: 15 residues. The germline CDR1 and CDR2 sequences are SGHNT and YYREEE (reference sequence). The CDR3 region has the DNA TGTGCCAGCAGCGGGGACAGGGAAAACACCGGGGAGCTGTTTTTT. Translated, it gives CASSGDRENTGELFF.